The 9 T cell receptor beta chains presented below share a single source sample, sequenced in a study of PD-1 blockade in classical Hodgkin lymphoma. Every patient was affected by relapse after autologous stem cell transplantation, while exposure to brentuximab vedotin was not uniform. Assay: immunoSEQ multiplex PCR; the TCRdb copy retains only in-frame clones and omits some. The sample records 45,000 to 65,000 clones, around 73% being singletons. The sample was peripheral blood mononuclear cells (PBMCs), taken before the second cycle of nivolumab. The receptor set was obtained from a human donor with classical Hodgkin lymphoma.

The J gene is TRBJ2-2, the V gene TRBV11-3; possibly TRBD1 or TRBD2 for D (6 bases each). CDR1 and CDR2 from the germline V gene are SGHNT and YENEEA. V gave up 0 bases and J gave up 3 bases, with 11 bases separating them. This CDR3 has 16 amino acids. This CDR3 reads CASSLDHGGHTGELFF. CDR3 coding DNA: TGTGCCAGCAGCTTAGACCATGGGGGGCACACCGGGGAGCTGTTTTTT.

This chain connects TRBV6-5 to TRBJ1-2; D uncertain. The CDR3 is 15 residues long. V was shortened by 7 bases and J by 0 bases, with 15 bases between the two germline ends. In germline, CDR1 is MNHEY, CDR2 SVGAGI. The CDR3 coding sequence is TGTGCCAGCATGCGACGCTCTGGGCCTAACTATGGCTACACCTTC. It is translated as CASMRRSGPNYGYTF.

This rearrangement joins TRBV27 to TRBJ2-2; 9 bases line up with TRBD2. Trimming took 7 bases from V and 6 from J; bases not matched to a gene: 12. Germline V CDR1 and CDR2: MNHEY, SMNVEV (reference sequence). The CDR3 consists of 16 residues. CDR3 bases: TGTGCCAGCAAGGCGGGAGGGCCGCTAAGCGCCGGGGAGCTGTTTTTT. Protein sequence: CASKAGGPLSAGELFF.

This rearrangement joins TRBV19 to TRBJ2-7; D gene ambiguous. V dropped 0 bases and J dropped 0 bases, with 9 bases sitting between them. This CDR3 region has 15 residues. Germline V gene lookup returns CDR1 LNHDA and CDR2 SQIVND (reference sequence). The CDR3 nucleotides are TGTGCCAGTAGTATAGAAACATCCGGCTCCTACGAGCAGTACTTC. It yields the protein CASSIETSGSYEQYF.

The chain employs TRBV29-1 and TRBJ2-2; D is ambiguous. Trimming took off 6 bases at V and 1 base at J, with 3 bases between the two ends. Germline-derived CDR1 and CDR2 are SQVTM and ANQGSEA. The CDR3 has 11 residues. CDR3 DNA: TGCAGCGTAAGGAACACCGGGGAGCTGTTTTTT. Residues: CSVRNTGELFF.

This chain uses TRBV6-5 with TRBJ1-1; tentatively, D is TRBD1 (5 bases). CDR3 size: 14 residues. From germline, CDR1 is MNHEY and CDR2 SVGAGI. V was trimmed by 2 bases and J by 5 bases, leaving 12 bases between them. The CDR3 sequence is CASSYGAVRTEAFF. CDR3 sequence (DNA): TGTGCCAGCAGTTACGGGGCAGTAAGAACTGAAGCTTTCTTT.

This rearrangement joins TRBV7-9 to TRBJ1-1, with 8 positions matching TRBD1. The germline gives CDR1 SEHNR, CDR2 FQNEAQ (reference sequence). This CDR3 comprises 14 residues. The J segment lost 7 bases and the V segment lost 4 bases, leaving 8 bases of the junction unmatched. The CDR3 reads CASSSSTGENEAFF. The CDR3 DNA reads TGTGCCAGCAGCTCCTCGACAGGGGAGAATGAAGCTTTCTTT.

The genes are TRBV19 and TRBJ1-5; D remains ambiguous. The CDR3 has 14 residues. Trimming removed 7 bases at V and 0 bases at J, with 10 bases between. Germline V gene sequence: CDR1 LNHDA, CDR2 SQIVND (reference sequence). Written as DNA, the CDR3 is TGTGCCAGTATTGGGGTAAATAGCAATCAGCCCCAGCATTTT. It encodes CASIGVNSNQPQHF.

As concerns this clone: Other DNA sequences of this sample code for an identical CDR3. The rearrangement joins TRBV30 to TRBJ2-1; 7 bases are shared with TRBD2. Per germline, CDR1 GTSNPN and CDR2 SVGIG (reference sequence). The V gene end was trimmed by 2 bases and the J gene end by 7 bases; junction bases not matched to a gene: 2. This CDR3 is built from 12 residues. The CDR3: CAWSPLANEQFF. The CDR3 DNA reads as TGTGCCTGGAGTCCACTAGCGAATGAGCAGTTCTTC. The complete variable domain, with remaining parts taken from reference TRBV30 and TRBJ2-1, reads SQTIHQWPATLVQPVGSPLSLECTVEGTSNPNLYWYRQAAGRGLQLLFYSVGIGQISSEVPQNLSASRPQDRQFILSSKKLLLSDSGFYLCAWSPLANEQFFGPGTRLTVL.